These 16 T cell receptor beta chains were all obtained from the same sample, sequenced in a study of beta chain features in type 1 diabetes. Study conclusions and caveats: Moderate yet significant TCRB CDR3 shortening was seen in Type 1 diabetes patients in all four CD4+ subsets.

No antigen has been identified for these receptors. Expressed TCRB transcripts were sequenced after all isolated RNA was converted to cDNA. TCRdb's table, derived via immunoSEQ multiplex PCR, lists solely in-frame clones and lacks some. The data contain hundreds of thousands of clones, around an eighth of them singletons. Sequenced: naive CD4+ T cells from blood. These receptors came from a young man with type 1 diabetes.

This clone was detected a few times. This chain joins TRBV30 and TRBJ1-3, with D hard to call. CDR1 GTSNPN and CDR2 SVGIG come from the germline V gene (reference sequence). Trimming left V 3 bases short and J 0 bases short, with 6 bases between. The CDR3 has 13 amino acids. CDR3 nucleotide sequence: TGTGCCTGGAGATGGAGCTCTGGAAACACCATATATTTT. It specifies CAWRWSSGNTIYF.

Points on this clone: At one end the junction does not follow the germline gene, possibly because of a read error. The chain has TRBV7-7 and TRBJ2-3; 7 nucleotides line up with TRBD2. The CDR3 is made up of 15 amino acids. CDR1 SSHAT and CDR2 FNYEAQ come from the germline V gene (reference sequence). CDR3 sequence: CASSLGSGRTDTQYF. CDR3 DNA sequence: TGTGCTAGCAGCTTAGGTAGCGGGCGCACAGATACGCAGTATTTT.

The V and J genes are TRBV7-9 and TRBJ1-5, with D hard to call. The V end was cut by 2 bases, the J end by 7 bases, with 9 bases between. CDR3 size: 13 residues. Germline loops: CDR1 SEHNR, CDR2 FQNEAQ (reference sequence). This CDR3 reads CASSLIPGQPQHF. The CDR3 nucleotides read TGTGCCAGCAGCTTAATCCCCGGACAGCCCCAGCATTTT.

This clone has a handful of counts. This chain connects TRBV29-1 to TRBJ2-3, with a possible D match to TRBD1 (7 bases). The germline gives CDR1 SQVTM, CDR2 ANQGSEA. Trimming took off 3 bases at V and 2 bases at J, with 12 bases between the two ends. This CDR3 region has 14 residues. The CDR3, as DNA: TGCAGCGTTGAGGAGGGGGCCCTCACAGATACGCAGTATTTT. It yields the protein CSVEEGALTDTQYF.

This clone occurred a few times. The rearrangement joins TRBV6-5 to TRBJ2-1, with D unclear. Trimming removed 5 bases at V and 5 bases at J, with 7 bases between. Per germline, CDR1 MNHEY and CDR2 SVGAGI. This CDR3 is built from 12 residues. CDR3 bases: TGTGCCAGCAGTCTCGATAACAATGAGCAGTTCTTC. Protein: CASSLDNNEQFF.

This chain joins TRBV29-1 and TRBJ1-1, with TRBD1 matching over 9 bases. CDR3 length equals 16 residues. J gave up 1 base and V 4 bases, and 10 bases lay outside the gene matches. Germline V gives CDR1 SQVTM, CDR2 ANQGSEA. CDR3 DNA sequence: TGCAGCGTTGGTCGGTGGGACAGGGACAAGAACACTGAAGCTTTCTTT. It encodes CSVGRWDRDKNTEAFF.

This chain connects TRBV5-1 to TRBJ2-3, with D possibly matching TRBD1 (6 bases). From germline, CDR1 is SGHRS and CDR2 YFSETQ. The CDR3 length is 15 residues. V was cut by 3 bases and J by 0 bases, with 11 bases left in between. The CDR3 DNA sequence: TGCGCCAGCAGCTCCGGACAGTTTAGCACAGATACGCAGTATTTT. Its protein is CASSSGQFSTDTQYF.

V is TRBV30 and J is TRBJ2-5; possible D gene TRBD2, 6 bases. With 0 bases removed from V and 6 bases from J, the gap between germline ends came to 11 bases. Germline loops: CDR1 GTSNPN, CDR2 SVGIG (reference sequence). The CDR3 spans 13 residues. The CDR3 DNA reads TGTGCCTGGAGTGTTATGGCGGGGAAGACCCAGTACTTC. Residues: CAWSVMAGKTQYF.

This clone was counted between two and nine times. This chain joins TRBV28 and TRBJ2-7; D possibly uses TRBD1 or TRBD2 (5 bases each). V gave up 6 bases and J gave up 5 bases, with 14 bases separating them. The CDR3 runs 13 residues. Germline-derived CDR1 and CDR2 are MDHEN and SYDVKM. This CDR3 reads CASRQGREHEQYF. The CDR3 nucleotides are TGTGCCAGCAGGCAGGGACGGGAACACGAGCAGTACTTC.

The CDR3 sequence: CASSGRDSYEQYF. Written as DNA, the CDR3 is TGTGCCAGTAGCGGACGGGACTCCTACGAGCAGTACTTC. The chain uses TRBV19 and TRBJ2-7; possible D gene TRBD2, 5 bases. Deletions cut 6 bases from V and 0 bases from J, with 9 bases between. The CDR3 spans 13 residues. The germline CDR1 and CDR2 sequences are LNHDA and SQIVND (reference sequence).

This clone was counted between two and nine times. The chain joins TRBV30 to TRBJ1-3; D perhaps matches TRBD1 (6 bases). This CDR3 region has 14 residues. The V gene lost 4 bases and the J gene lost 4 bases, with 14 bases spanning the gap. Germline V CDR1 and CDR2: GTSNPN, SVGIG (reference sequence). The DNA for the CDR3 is TGTGCCTGGAACCAGGGGACTTTCGGAAACACCATATATTTT. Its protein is CAWNQGTFGNTIYF. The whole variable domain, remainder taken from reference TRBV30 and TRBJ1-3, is SQTIHQWPATLVQPVGSPLSLECTVEGTSNPNLYWYRQAAGRGLQLLFYSVGIGQISSEVPQNLSASRPQDRQFILSSKKLLLSDSGFYLCAWNQGTFGNTIYFGEGSWLTVV.

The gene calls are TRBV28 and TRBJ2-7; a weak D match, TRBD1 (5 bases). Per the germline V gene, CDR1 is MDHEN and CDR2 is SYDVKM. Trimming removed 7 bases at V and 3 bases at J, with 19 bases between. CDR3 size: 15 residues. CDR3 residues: CASTNTGPTVYEQYF. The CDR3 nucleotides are TGTGCCAGCACCAATACAGGTCCGACCGTCTACGAGCAGTACTTC.

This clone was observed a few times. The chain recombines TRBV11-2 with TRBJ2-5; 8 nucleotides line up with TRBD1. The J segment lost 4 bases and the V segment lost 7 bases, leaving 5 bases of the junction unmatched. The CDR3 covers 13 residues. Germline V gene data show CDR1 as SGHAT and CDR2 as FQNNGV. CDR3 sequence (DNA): TGTGCCAGCACAGGGGGCGCATTAGAGACCCAGTACTTC. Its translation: CASTGGALETQYF.

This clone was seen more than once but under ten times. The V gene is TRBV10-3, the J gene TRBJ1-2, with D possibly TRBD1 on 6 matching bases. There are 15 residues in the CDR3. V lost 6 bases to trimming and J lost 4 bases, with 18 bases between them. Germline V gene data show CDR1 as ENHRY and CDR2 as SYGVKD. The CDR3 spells CAISAAEQGSYGYTF. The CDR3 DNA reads TGTGCCATCAGCGCAGCCGAACAGGGCTCCTATGGCTACACCTTC.

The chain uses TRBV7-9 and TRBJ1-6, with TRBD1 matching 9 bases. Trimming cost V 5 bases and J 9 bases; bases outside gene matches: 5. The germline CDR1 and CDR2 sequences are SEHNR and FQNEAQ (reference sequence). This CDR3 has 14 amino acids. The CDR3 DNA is TGTGCCAGCAGCGCCACAGGGGGCAGTTCACCCCTCCACTTT. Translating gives CASSATGGSSPLHF.

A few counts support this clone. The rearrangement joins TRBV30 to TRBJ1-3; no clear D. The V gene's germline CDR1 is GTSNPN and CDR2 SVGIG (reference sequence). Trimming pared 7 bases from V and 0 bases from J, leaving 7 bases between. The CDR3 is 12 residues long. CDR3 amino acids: CAYVLSGNTIYF. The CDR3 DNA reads TGTGCCTACGTCCTCTCTGGAAACACCATATATTTT.